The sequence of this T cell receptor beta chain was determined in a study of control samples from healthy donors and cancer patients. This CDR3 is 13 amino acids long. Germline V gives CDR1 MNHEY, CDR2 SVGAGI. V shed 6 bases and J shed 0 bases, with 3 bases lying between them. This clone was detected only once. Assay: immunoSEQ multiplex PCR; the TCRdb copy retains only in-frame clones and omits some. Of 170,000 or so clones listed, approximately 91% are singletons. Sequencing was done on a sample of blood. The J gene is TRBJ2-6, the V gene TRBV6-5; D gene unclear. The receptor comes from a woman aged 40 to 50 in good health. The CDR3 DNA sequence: TGTGCCAGCAGGTTCTCTGGGGCCAACGTCCTGACTTTC. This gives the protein CASRFSGANVLTF.